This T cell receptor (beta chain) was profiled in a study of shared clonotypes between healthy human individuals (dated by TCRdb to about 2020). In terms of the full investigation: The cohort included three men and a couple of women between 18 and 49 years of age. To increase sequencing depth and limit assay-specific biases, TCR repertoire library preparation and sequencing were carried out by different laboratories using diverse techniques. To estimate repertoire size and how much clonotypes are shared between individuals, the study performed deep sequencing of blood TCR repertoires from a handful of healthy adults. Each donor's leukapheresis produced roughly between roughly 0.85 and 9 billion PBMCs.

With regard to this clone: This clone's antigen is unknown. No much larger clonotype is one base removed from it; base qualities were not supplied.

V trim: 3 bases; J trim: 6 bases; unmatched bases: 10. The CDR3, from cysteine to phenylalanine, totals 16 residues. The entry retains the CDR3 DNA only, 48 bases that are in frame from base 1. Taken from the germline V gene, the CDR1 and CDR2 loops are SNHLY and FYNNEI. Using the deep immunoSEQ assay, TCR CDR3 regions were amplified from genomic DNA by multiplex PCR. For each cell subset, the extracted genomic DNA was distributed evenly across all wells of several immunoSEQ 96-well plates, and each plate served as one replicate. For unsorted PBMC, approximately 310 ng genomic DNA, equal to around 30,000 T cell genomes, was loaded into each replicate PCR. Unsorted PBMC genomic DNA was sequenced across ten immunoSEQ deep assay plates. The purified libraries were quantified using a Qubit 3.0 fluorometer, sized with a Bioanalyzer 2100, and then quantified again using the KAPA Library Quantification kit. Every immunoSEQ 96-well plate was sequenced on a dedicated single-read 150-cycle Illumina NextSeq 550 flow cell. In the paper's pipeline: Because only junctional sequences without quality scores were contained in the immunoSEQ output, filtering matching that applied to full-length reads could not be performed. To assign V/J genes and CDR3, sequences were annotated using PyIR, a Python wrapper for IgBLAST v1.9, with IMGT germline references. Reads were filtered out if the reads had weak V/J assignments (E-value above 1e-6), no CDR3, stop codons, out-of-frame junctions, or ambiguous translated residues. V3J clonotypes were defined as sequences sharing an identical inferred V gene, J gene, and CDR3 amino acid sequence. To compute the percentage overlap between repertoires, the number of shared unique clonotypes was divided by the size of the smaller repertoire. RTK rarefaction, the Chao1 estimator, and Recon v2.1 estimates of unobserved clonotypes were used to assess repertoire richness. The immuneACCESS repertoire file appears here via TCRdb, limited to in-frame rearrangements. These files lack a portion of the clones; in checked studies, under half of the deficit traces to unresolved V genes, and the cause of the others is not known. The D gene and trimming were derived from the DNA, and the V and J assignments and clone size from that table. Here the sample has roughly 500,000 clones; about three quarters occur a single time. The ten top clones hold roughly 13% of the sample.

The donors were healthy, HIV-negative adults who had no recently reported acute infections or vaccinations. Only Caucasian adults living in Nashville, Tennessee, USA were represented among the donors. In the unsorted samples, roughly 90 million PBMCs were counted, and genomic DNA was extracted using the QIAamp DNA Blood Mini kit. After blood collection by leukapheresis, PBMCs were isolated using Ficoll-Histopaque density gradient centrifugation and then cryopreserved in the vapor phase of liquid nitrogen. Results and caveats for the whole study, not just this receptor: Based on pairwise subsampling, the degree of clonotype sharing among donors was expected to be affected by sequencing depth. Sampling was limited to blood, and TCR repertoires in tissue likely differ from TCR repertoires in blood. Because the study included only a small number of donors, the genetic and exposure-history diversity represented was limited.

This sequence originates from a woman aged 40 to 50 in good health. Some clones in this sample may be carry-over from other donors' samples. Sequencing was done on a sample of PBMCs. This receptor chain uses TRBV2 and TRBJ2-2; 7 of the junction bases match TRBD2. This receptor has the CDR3 CASSDLRERVSGELFF. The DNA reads TGTGCCAGCAGTGATTTGCGGGAGAGGGTTTCCGGGGAGCTGTTTTTT.